This T cell receptor beta chain derives from a study of T cell responses to AZD1222 COVID-19 vaccine. The length of the CDR3 is 15 residues. J lost 1 base, V lost 4 bases, and 4 bases had no gene match. The germline V gene encodes CDR1 SGHKS and CDR2 YYEKEE (reference sequence). Only in-frame clones appear in the TCRdb table, and some are missing; sequencing was by immunoSEQ multiplex PCR. There are 85,000 to 130,000 clones in the sample; about 92% occur only once, and 8% lies in the top ten. Material: peripheral blood, obtained 28 days after the second AZD1222 dose. This clonotype originated in an adult who received the AZD1222 COVID-19 vaccine. The chain uses TRBV5-5 and TRBJ2-1; 8 bases align to TRBD2. The CDR3 DNA reads TGTGCCAGCAGCCCCGGGGGGGAGTCCTACAATGAGCAGTTCTTC. This translates into CASSPGGESYNEQFF. Together with reference TRBV5-5 and TRBJ2-1, the CDR3 gives the full variable domain: DAGVTQSPTHLIKTRGQQVTLRCSPISGHKSVSWYQQVLGQGPQFIFQYYEKEERGRGNFPDRFSARQFPNYSSELNVNALLLGDSALYLCASSPGGESYNEQFFGPGTRLTVL.